This TCR beta chain was obtained from a study of blood T cell repertoires in COVID-19. Germline V gene lookup returns CDR1 SQVTM and CDR2 ANQGSEA. Trimming took off 6 bases at V and 3 bases at J, with 17 bases between the two ends. The length of the CDR3 is 14 residues. Original handling: The assay estimated nucleated cells by amplifying reference gene primers. The assay was immunoSEQ multiplex PCR, and TCRdb's table has in-frame clones only and misses some. For V, J and clone size, that table is used; D and trimming come from the DNA. There are 490,000 or so clones in the sample; about 85% occur only once, and around 7.9% lies in the top ten. Cohort placement rested on clinical history that participants reported themselves.

The rearrangement links TRBV29-1 to TRBJ1-1, with a weak D call TRBD1 (6 bases). Specimen: PBMCs or T cells enriched from blood (not recorded which). This clonotype was sampled from a woman between 55 and 75 years old who had recovered from COVID-19. CDR3 coding DNA: TGCAGCGTGGAACGACAGGCTGGTGACACTGAAGCTTTCTTT. Protein product: CSVERQAGDTEAFF.